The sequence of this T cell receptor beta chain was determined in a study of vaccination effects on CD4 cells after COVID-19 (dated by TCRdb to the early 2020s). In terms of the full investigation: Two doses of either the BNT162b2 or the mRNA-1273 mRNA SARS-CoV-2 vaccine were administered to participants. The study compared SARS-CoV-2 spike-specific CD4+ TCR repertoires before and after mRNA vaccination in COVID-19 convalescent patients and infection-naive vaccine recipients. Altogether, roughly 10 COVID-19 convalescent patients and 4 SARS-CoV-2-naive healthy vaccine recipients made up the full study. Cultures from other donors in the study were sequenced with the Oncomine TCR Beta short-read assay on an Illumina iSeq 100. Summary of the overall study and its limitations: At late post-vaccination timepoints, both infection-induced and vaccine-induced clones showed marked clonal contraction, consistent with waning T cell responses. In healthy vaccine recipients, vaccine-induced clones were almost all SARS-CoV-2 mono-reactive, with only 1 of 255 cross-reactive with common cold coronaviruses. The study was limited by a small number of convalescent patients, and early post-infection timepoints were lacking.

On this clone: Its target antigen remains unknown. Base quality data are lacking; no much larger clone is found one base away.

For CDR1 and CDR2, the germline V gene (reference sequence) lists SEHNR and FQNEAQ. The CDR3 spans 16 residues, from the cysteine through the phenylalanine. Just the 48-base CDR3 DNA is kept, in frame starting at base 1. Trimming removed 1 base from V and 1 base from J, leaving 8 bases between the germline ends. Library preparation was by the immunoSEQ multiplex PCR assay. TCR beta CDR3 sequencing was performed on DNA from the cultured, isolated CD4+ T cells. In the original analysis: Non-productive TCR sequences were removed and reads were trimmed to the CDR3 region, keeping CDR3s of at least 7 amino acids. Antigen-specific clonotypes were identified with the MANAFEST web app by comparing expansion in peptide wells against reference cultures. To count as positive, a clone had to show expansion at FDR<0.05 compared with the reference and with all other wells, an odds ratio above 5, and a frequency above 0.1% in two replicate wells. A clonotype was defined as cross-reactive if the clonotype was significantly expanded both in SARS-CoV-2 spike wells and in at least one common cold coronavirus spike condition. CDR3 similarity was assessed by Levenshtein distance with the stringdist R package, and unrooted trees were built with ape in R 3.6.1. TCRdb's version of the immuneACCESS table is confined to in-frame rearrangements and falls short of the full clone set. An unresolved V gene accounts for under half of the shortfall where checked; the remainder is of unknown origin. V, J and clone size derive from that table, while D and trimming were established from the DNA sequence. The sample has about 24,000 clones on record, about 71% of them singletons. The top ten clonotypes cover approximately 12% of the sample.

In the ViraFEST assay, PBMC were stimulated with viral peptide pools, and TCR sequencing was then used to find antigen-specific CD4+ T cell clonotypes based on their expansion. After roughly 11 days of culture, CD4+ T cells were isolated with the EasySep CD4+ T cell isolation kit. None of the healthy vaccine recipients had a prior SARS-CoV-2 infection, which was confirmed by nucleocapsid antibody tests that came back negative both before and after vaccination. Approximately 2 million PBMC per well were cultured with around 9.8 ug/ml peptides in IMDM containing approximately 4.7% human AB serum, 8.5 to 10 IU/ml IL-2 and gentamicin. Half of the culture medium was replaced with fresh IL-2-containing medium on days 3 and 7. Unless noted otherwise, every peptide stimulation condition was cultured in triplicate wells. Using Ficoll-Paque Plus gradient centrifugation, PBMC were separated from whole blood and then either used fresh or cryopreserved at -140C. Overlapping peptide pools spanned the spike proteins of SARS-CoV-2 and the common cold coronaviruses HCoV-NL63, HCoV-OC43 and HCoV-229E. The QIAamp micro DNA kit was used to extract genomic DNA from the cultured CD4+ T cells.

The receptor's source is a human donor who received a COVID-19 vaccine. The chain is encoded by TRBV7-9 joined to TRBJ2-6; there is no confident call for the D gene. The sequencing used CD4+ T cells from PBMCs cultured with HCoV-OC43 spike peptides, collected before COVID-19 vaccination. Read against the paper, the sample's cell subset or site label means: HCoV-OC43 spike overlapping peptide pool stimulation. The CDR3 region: CASSLVLGSGANVLTF. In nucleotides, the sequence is TGTGCCAGCAGCTTAGTTCTGGGATCTGGGGCCAACGTCCTGACTTTC.